The clone carrying this TCR beta chain was observed at least ten times. The antigen is unknown. Unique molecular identifiers featured in how the TCRbeta library was prepared. TCRdb itself ran the PCR reads through MiXCR, one entry per CDR3 protein. Counted here are 700,000 to 950,000 distinct CDR3 sequences, approximately 15% occurring once; the ten biggest clones make up 5%. Per the germline V gene, CDR1 is SGHRS and CDR2 is YFSETQ. With 4 bases clipped from V and 1 base from J, the junction kept 3 bases outside the gene matches. This CDR3 is built from 15 residues. This specimen belongs to a study of T-cell reconstitution after alpha-beta-depleted transplantation in children. General observations from the study: A year had passed since transplant, and T-cell counts and diversity by then came mostly from newly produced T cells. Expanded graft clones, several hundred of them, were reportedly the source of alpha-beta T cells about two months after transplant. The study traced high day-60 TCRbeta diversity in some patients to surviving recipient T cells and thymic progenitors.

Sequenced material: PBMCs, mostly from graft donor cells, taken 360 days after TCRalphabeta/CD19-depleted stem cell transplant. The chain has TRBV5-1 and TRBJ2-7; 12 bases align to TRBD2. This TCR was sampled from a male patient aged 10 to 17 who had a stem cell transplant for acute lymphoblastic leukemia, so the T cells may come from the graft donor. Here the CDR3 DNA reads TGCGCCAGCAGCGAAACTAGCGGGAGGTCCTACGAGCAGTACTTC. Protein: CASSETSGRSYEQYF.